Sequencing of this T cell receptor (beta chain) was carried out in a study of blood T cell repertoires in COVID-19. For the study at large: Acute-phase and convalescent COVID-19 samples originated in the United States, Italy and Spain.

Authors' methods: Scientists estimated how many nucleated cells there were by amplifying reference gene primers. The repertoire was sequenced with immunoSEQ multiplex PCR; TCRdb's copy has only in-frame clones and lacks some. Clone size and the V and J calls come from that table; the DNA yielded D and trimming. The sample consists of over 150,000 clones, around 86% of them appearing once. There are 17 residues in the CDR3. Deletions cut 1 base from V and 4 bases from J, with 16 bases between. The germline V gene encodes CDR1 LGHDT and CDR2 YNNKEL (reference sequence). Sequenced sample: peripheral blood. This rearrangement joins TRBV3-1 (or the pseudogene TRBV3-2) to TRBJ2-2; D might be TRBD2 (5 bases). The TCR originated in a man aged 40-49 years with active or convalescent COVID-19. CDR3 amino acids: CASSQVFPQRTTGELFF. The CDR3 DNA is TGTGCCAGCAGCCAAGTTTTTCCGCAGCGGACCACCGGGGAGCTGTTTTTT.